Listed below are T cell receptor beta chains from one sample, sequenced in a study of cytomegalovirus exposure and HLA in healthy donors. Profiled with immunoSEQ multiplex PCR; TCRdb holds only in-frame clones, not every one. The repertoire table contains tens of thousands of clones. The specimen sequenced was PBMCs. These receptors were taken from a man aged 18 to 30 in good health and CMV-seropositive. The CDR3 runs from the conserved cysteine through the conserved F or W. A D gene is named only where the DNA matches it firmly.

v_call	j_call	d_call	cdr3_aa	cdr3_nt
TRBV5-4	TRBJ2-1	TRBD2	CASSFPKLGLAGGIEQFF	TGTGCCAGCAGCTTTCCTAAACTCGGACTAGCGGGAGGGATAGAGCAGTTCTTC
TRBV5-4	TRBJ1-2	TRBD1	CASSWTGGPNYGYTF	TGTGCCAGCAGCTGGACAGGGGGCCCTAACTATGGCTACACCTTC
TRBV12-5	TRBJ1-2	.	CASGLVLSGRGNYGYTF	TGTGCTAGTGGTTTGGTACTGAGCGGGCGAGGCAACTATGGCTACACCTTC
TRBV27	TRBJ2-7	.	CASSTSLAEISYEQYF	TGTGCCAGCAGTACATCCTTAGCGGAGATCTCCTACGAGCAGTACTTC
TRBV6-1	TRBJ2-5	TRBD2	CASSETSGGAETQYF	TGTGCCAGCAGTGAAACTAGCGGGGGGGCAGAGACCCAGTACTTC
TRBV9	TRBJ2-5	.	CASSDPRQGQETQYF	TGTGCCAGCAGCGACCCTCGGCAGGGCCAAGAGACCCAGTACTTC
TRBV29-1	TRBJ2-2	.	CSAGLTGELFF	TGCAGCGCTGGACTCACCGGGGAGCTGTTTTTT
TRBV5-1	TRBJ2-3	TRBD1	CASSLGQGRTDTQYF	TGCGCCAGCAGCTTGGGACAGGGGAGAACAGATACGCAGTATTTT
TRBV5-4	TRBJ1-2	TRBD1	CASSLNTGGDYGYTF	TGTGCCAGCAGCCTTAATACAGGGGGGGACTATGGCTACACCTTC
TRBV5-6	TRBJ2-7	TRBD1	CASSWGQGAYEQYF	TGTGCCAGCAGCTGGGGACAGGGGGCCTACGAGCAGTACTTC
TRBV6-5	TRBJ2-4	.	CASSPDRDWNIQYF	TGTGCCAGCAGTCCCGACAGGGACTGGAACATTCAGTACTTC
TRBV27	TRBJ1-5	.	CASIKSGWGKPQHF	TGTGCCAGCATAAAATCAGGGTGGGGCAAGCCCCAGCATTTT
TRBV28	TRBJ1-2	.	CASSFGRKGDSTGYTF	TGTGCCAGCAGTTTCGGCAGGAAGGGAGATTCTACTGGCTACACCTTC
TRBV9	TRBJ2-5	TRBD2	CASSTRYLAGYGRETQYF	TGTGCCAGCAGCACGCGTTACCTAGCGGGGTACGGTAGAGAGACCCAGTACTTC
TRBV5-1	TRBJ2-3	TRBD2	CASSLVLAGASDTQYF	TGCGCCAGCAGCTTGGTCCTAGCGGGAGCTTCAGATACGCAGTATTTT
TRBV15	TRBJ1-1	TRBD1	CATRRNLERTGLSSEAFF	TGTGCCACCAGGAGAAATTTGGAAAGGACAGGACTTTCCTCTGAAGCTTTCTTT
TRBV11-2	TRBJ2-5	.	CASSWGGPQETQYF	TGTGCCAGCAGCTGGGGGGGGCCGCAAGAGACCCAGTACTTC
TRBV5-1	TRBJ2-3	TRBD2	CASSLSGGGTDTQYF	TGCGCCAGCAGCTTGTCCGGGGGGGGCACAGATACGCAGTATTTT
TRBV5-1	TRBJ2-3	.	CASNHDTTDTQYF	TGCGCCAGCAACCATGACACAACAGATACGCAGTATTTT
TRBV28	TRBJ2-2	TRBD2	CASRLLAGRIGNTGELFF	TGTGCCAGCAGGTTACTAGCGGGGAGAATAGGGAACACCGGGGAGCTGTTTTTT
TRBV6-1	TRBJ2-5	TRBD2	CASSELLAGGMETQYF	TGTGCCAGCAGTGAATTGTTAGCGGGGGGGATGGAGACCCAGTACTTC
TRBV6-1	TRBJ2-3	TRBD2	CASGFVGGGTDTQYF	TGTGCCAGCGGTTTTGTGGGGGGAGGGACAGATACGCAGTATTTT
TRBV6-4	TRBJ2-6	TRBD2	CASRGRAAGANVLTF	TGTGCCAGCCGGGGGAGGGCAGCAGGGGCCAACGTCCTGACTTTC
TRBV6-6	TRBJ1-1	TRBD1	CASSLLRDRGTEAFF	TGTGCCAGCAGCCTCCTCCGGGACAGGGGGACTGAAGCTTTCTTT
TRBV6-1	TRBJ2-7	TRBD2	CASSEGEGGEYF	TGTGCCAGCAGTGAAGGGGAGGGAGGCGAGTACTTC
TRBV9	TRBJ2-3	.	CASSVEAGTDTQYF	TGTGCCAGCAGCGTAGAGGCAGGGACAGATACGCAGTATTTT
TRBV7-9	TRBJ2-7	.	CASSRIARYEQYF	TGTGCCAGCAGCCGTATTGCGCGGTACGAGCAGTACTTC
TRBV5-1	TRBJ1-2	.	CASSRTEGWGYTF	TGCGCCAGCAGTAGGACAGAAGGATGGGGCTACACCTTC
TRBV28	TRBJ2-4	.	CASSPSGVWSKNIQYF	TGTGCCAGCAGTCCATCAGGGGTATGGTCCAAAAACATTCAGTACTTC
TRBV13	TRBJ2-6	TRBD1	CASSLWNRGLASGANVLTF	TGTGCCAGCAGCTTATGGAACAGGGGATTAGCGTCGGGGGCCAACGTCCTGACTTTC
TRBV9	TRBJ1-1	.	CASSHSAWRSNTEAFF	TGTGCCAGCAGTCATTCGGCCTGGCGGTCGAACACTGAAGCTTTCTTT
TRBV7-7	TRBJ1-5	.	CASSFNQPQHF	TGTGCCAGCTCGTTCAATCAGCCCCAGCATTTT
TRBV4-2	TRBJ2-2	TRBD2	CASSRLAGDTGELFF	TGTGCCAGCAGCCGACTAGCGGGAGACACCGGGGAGCTGTTTTTT
TRBV29-1	TRBJ2-1	TRBD2	CSVTGLAGGSYNEQFF	TGCAGCGTTACCGGACTAGCGGGAGGTTCCTACAATGAGCAGTTCTTC
TRBV18	TRBJ2-7	.	CASSSDTLSEQYF	TGTGCCAGCTCATCGGACACTCTCTCCGAGCAGTACTTC
TRBV9	TRBJ1-6	.	CASSERTESNSPLHF	TGTGCCAGCAGCGAAAGGACAGAAAGCAATTCACCCCTCCACTTT
TRBV11-2	TRBJ1-4	TRBD1	CASSWNRGLELFF	TGTGCCAGCAGCTGGAACAGGGGGTTGGAACTGTTTTTT
TRBV2	TRBJ1-5	.	CASSAPTGHSNQPQHF	TGTGCCAGCAGCGCCCCGACAGGACATAGCAATCAGCCCCAGCATTTT
TRBV10-3	TRBJ1-2	.	CAYAGTPNYGYTF	TGTGCCTACGCGGGGACTCCGAACTATGGCTACACCTTC
TRBV19	TRBJ1-1	.	CASSVRARRTEAFF	TGTGCCAGTAGTGTGCGGGCCCGACGGACTGAAGCTTTCTTT
TRBV5-1	TRBJ1-1	.	CASSRLDLMNTEAFF	TGCGCCAGCAGCAGGTTGGACTTAATGAACACTGAAGCTTTCTTT
TRBV15	TRBJ2-2	.	CATSRDLLGLGATNTGELFF	TGTGCCACCAGCAGAGATTTATTGGGGTTAGGGGCCACGAACACCGGGGAGCTGTTTTTT
TRBV11-1	TRBJ2-7	.	CASSLDGTYSYEQYF	TGTGCCAGCAGCTTAGATGGGACATACTCCTACGAGCAGTACTTC
TRBV27	TRBJ2-7	TRBD2	CASSLKASGYEQYF	TGTGCCAGCAGTTTAAAGGCTAGCGGGTACGAGCAGTACTTC
TRBV11-2	TRBJ2-7	.	CASSLAQGRYEQYF	TGTGCCAGCAGCTTAGCACAGGGAAGGTACGAGCAGTACTTC
TRBV5-1	TRBJ1-1	.	CASSFDSNTEAFF	TGCGCCAGCAGCTTTGACAGTAACACTGAAGCTTTCTTT
TRBV6-5	TRBJ1-1	.	CASRVGTKRNTEAFF	TGTGCCAGCAGAGTGGGGACAAAGAGGAACACTGAAGCTTTCTTT
TRBV28	TRBJ2-7	.	CASTAWGDEQYF	TGTGCCAGCACTGCTTGGGGGGACGAGCAGTACTTC
TRBV27	TRBJ2-7	TRBD1	CASSFGQGFGEQYF	TGTGCCAGCAGTTTCGGACAGGGGTTTGGAGAGCAGTACTTC
TRBV27	TRBJ1-2	TRBD1	CASSLQGAGGGYTF	TGTGCCAGCAGTTTGCAGGGGGCAGGTGGTGGCTACACCTTC
TRBV29-1	TRBJ2-7	TRBD1	CSVRPWDSYEQYF	TGCAGCGTCCGTCCGTGGGACAGTTACGAGCAGTACTTC
TRBV28	TRBJ1-5	.	CASSNLQPQHF	TGTGCCAGCAGTAACCTACAGCCCCAGCATTTT
TRBV5-1	TRBJ2-7	.	CASRQGGAGREQYF	TGCGCCAGCAGACAGGGGGGGGCGGGACGCGAGCAGTACTTC
TRBV6-6	TRBJ2-5	.	CASTFESQETQYF	TGTGCCAGTACCTTTGAGTCCCAAGAGACCCAGTACTTC
TRBV9	TRBJ1-5	.	CASSPPTGISNQPQHF	TGTGCCAGCAGCCCCCCTACAGGGATTAGCAATCAGCCCCAGCATTTT
TRBV2	TRBJ1-2	TRBD1	CASRGTGGAVGYTF	TGTGCCAGCAGGGGGACAGGGGGCGCGGTTGGCTACACCTTC
TRBV5-1	TRBJ1-1	TRBD1	CASSGLPRGQGSNTEAFF	TGCGCCAGCAGCGGATTACCCCGTGGACAGGGTTCGAACACTGAAGCTTTCTTT
TRBV2	TRBJ2-7	.	CASRPDRPEQYF	TGTGCCAGCAGGCCGGACAGACCCGAGCAGTACTTC
TRBV7-2	TRBJ1-5	.	CASSLRGNQPQHF	TGTGCCAGCAGCTTAAGGGGGAATCAGCCCCAGCATTTT